The rows below give T cell receptor beta chains drawn from one sample of a study of cytomegalovirus exposure and HLA in healthy donors. TCRdb's table, derived via immunoSEQ multiplex PCR, lists solely in-frame clones and lacks some. Seen here are about 98,000 clones, roughly 84% observed once, and the top ten hold around 6%. The source material was PBMCs. All receptors come from a man between 18 and 35 years old in good health and CMV-seropositive. Both conserved end residues are part of each CDR3. Fields, in order: CDR3 protein, CDR3 DNA, J gene, CDR3 length, clone size, D gene, V gene. A D gene is named only where the DNA matches it firmly. The size field is filled for only some rows; it gives once, few, many or a size class.

CDR3aa: CASNAGGAYGYTF
CDR3nt: TGTGCCAGTAACGCAGGGGGCGCCTATGGCTACACCTTC
j_gene: TRBJ1-2
len: 13
abundance: -
d_gene: TRBD1
v_gene: TRBV19

CDR3aa: CASSSDRVKPYEQYF
CDR3nt: TGTGCCAGCAGCTCGGACAGGGTAAAGCCCTACGAGCAGTACTTC
j_gene: TRBJ2-7
len: 15
abundance: -
d_gene: TRBD1
v_gene: TRBV7-8

CDR3aa: CASSSEKEPYEQYF
CDR3nt: TGTGCCAGCAGCTCCGAAAAGGAGCCCTACGAGCAGTACTTC
j_gene: TRBJ2-7
len: 14
abundance: -
d_gene: -
v_gene: TRBV5-6

CDR3aa: CASNWGSSNTEAFF
CDR3nt: TGTGCCAGCAATTGGGGCTCTTCGAACACTGAAGCTTTCTTT
j_gene: TRBJ1-1
len: 14
abundance: -
d_gene: -
v_gene: TRBV2

CDR3aa: CASSGGGGGADTQYF
CDR3nt: TGTGCCAGCAGCGGGGGGGGAGGCGGTGCAGATACGCAGTATTTT
j_gene: TRBJ2-3
len: 15
abundance: -
d_gene: TRBD2
v_gene: TRBV5-6

CDR3aa: CASSLVGEGNNEQFF
CDR3nt: TGTGCCAGCAGCTTAGTAGGGGAGGGGAACAATGAGCAGTTCTTC
j_gene: TRBJ2-1
len: 15
abundance: once
d_gene: TRBD2
v_gene: TRBV7-9

CDR3aa: CASSLERQGGYGYTF
CDR3nt: TGTGCCAGCAGCTTGGAGAGGCAGGGGGGCTATGGCTACACCTTC
j_gene: TRBJ1-2
len: 15
abundance: -
d_gene: TRBD1
v_gene: TRBV5-6

CDR3aa: CASSQGTVQETQYF
CDR3nt: TGTGCCAGCAGCCAGGGGACAGTTCAAGAGACCCAGTACTTC
j_gene: TRBJ2-5
len: 14
abundance: -
d_gene: TRBD1
v_gene: TRBV5-6

CDR3aa: CAISALTEYNEQFF
CDR3nt: TGTGCCATCAGTGCATTAACAGAATACAATGAGCAGTTCTTC
j_gene: TRBJ2-1
len: 14
abundance: -
d_gene: -
v_gene: TRBV10-3

CDR3aa: CASSQAWGPYEQYF
CDR3nt: TGCGCCAGCAGCCAGGCTTGGGGGCCCTACGAGCAGTACTTC
j_gene: TRBJ2-7
len: 14
abundance: -
d_gene: -
v_gene: TRBV4-3

CDR3aa: CASSPGTGSQETQYF
CDR3nt: TGTGCCAGCAGCCCCGGGACAGGGAGTCAAGAGACCCAGTACTTC
j_gene: TRBJ2-5
len: 15
abundance: once
d_gene: TRBD1
v_gene: TRBV7-2

CDR3aa: CASRSGGDLYGYTF
CDR3nt: TGTGCCAGCAGATCAGGGGGCGACCTCTATGGCTACACCTTC
j_gene: TRBJ1-2
len: 14
abundance: few
d_gene: TRBD1
v_gene: TRBV27

CDR3aa: CASSQGAGTGNQPQHF
CDR3nt: TGCGCCAGCAGCCAAGGCGCCGGGACAGGCAATCAGCCCCAGCATTTT
j_gene: TRBJ1-5
len: 16
abundance: -
d_gene: TRBD1
v_gene: TRBV4-3

CDR3aa: CAISGRQGDHGYTF
CDR3nt: TGTGCCATCAGTGGGCGACAGGGGGATCACGGCTACACCTTC
j_gene: TRBJ1-2
len: 14
abundance: -
d_gene: TRBD1
v_gene: TRBV10-3

CDR3aa: CASSQNRGLGTGELFF
CDR3nt: TGTGCCAGTAGTCAAAACAGGGGTTTGGGAACCGGGGAGCTGTTTTTT
j_gene: TRBJ2-2
len: 16
abundance: once
d_gene: TRBD1
v_gene: TRBV19

CDR3aa: CASSLSPLDRVAGELFF
CDR3nt: TGTGCCAGCAGTTTATCGCCGTTAGACAGGGTGGCCGGGGAGCTGTTTTTT
j_gene: TRBJ2-2
len: 17
abundance: -
d_gene: TRBD1
v_gene: TRBV28

CDR3aa: CSAQQGYEQYF
CDR3nt: TGCAGTGCACAACAGGGTTACGAGCAGTACTTC
j_gene: TRBJ2-7
len: 11
abundance: -
d_gene: -
v_gene: TRBV20-1

CDR3aa: CASTQGPYEQYF
CDR3nt: TGTGCCAGCACACAGGGGCCCTACGAGCAGTACTTC
j_gene: TRBJ2-7
len: 12
abundance: -
d_gene: TRBD1
v_gene: TRBV16

CDR3aa: CASSQEGRRHRGYEQYF
CDR3nt: TGTGCCAGCAGCCAAGAAGGGCGCCGACACCGGGGGTACGAGCAGTACTTC
j_gene: TRBJ2-7
len: 17
abundance: -
d_gene: -
v_gene: TRBV14

CDR3aa: CASSQDLAGGTDTQYF
CDR3nt: TGCGCCAGCAGCCAAGATTTAGCGGGAGGCACAGATACGCAGTATTTT
j_gene: TRBJ2-3
len: 16
abundance: few
d_gene: TRBD2
v_gene: TRBV4-3

CDR3aa: CASSTTGPNTGELFF
CDR3nt: TGTGCCAGCAGCACGACAGGGCCTAACACCGGGGAGCTGTTTTTT
j_gene: TRBJ2-2
len: 15
abundance: -
d_gene: TRBD1
v_gene: TRBV7-6

CDR3aa: CASSTLAGGPDEQFF
CDR3nt: TGTGCCAGTAGCACGCTAGCGGGGGGGCCGGATGAGCAGTTCTTC
j_gene: TRBJ2-1
len: 15
abundance: -
d_gene: TRBD2
v_gene: TRBV19

CDR3aa: CAISESSPTDTQYF
CDR3nt: TGTGCCATCAGTGAGTCAAGCCCCACAGATACGCAGTATTTT
j_gene: TRBJ2-3
len: 14
abundance: -
d_gene: -
v_gene: TRBV10-3

CDR3aa: CASSLYQGGIHQPQHF
CDR3nt: TGTGCCAGCAGTTTATATCAGGGAGGGATCCATCAGCCCCAGCATTTT
j_gene: TRBJ1-5
len: 16
abundance: -
d_gene: -
v_gene: TRBV28

CDR3aa: CASTPSGGGGYGYTF
CDR3nt: TGTGCCAGCACTCCCTCCGGAGGGGGAGGGTATGGCTACACCTTC
j_gene: TRBJ1-2
len: 15
abundance: -
d_gene: -
v_gene: TRBV6-5

CDR3aa: CASSLLRATYGYTF
CDR3nt: TGTGCCAGCAGCTTGCTCAGGGCGACCTATGGCTACACCTTC
j_gene: TRBJ1-2
len: 14
abundance: -
d_gene: -
v_gene: TRBV5-8

CDR3aa: CASSLALDTQYF
CDR3nt: TGCGCCAGCAGCTTGGCCCTAGATACGCAGTATTTT
j_gene: TRBJ2-3
len: 12
abundance: -
d_gene: -
v_gene: TRBV5-1

CDR3aa: CSVVQGSPQNEQFF
CDR3nt: TGCAGCGTAGTACAGGGTTCCCCTCAAAATGAGCAGTTCTTC
j_gene: TRBJ2-1
len: 14
abundance: -
d_gene: -
v_gene: TRBV29-1

CDR3aa: CASSPPTRSNTGELFF
CDR3nt: TGTGCCAGCAGCCCACCGACTAGATCGAACACCGGGGAGCTGTTTTTT
j_gene: TRBJ2-2
len: 16
abundance: -
d_gene: -
v_gene: TRBV7-9